The 12 T cell receptor beta chains below all came from one sample that was sequenced in a study of T cell repertoires in cytomegalovirus infection. A single record per CDR3 protein comes from TCRdb applying MiXCR to the reads. The table lists roughly 81,000 distinct CDR3 sequences, around 3.4% of them singletons. Sequencing input: PBMCs. These receptors all come from a human donor in good health (CMV status not recorded). Some clones in this sample may be carry-over from other donors' samples.

This clonotype has ten or more counts. The V and J genes are TRBV7-8 and TRBJ2-6; D is possibly TRBD1 (5 bases). Germline V CDR1 and CDR2: SGHVS, FQNEAQ. Trimming took 5 bases from V and 0 from J, leaving 17 bases between them. This CDR3 is built from 18 residues. The CDR3 is CASSATLYRTSGANVLTF. Written as DNA, the CDR3 is TGTGCCAGCAGCGCAACCCTCTACAGGACCTCTGGGGCCAACGTCCTGACTTTC.

This clonotype was seen many times. The chain joins TRBV6-2 or TRBV6-3 to TRBJ1-2; tentatively, D is TRBD1 (5 bases). Germline-derived CDR1 and CDR2 are MNHEY and SVGEGT. Trimming removed 6 bases at V and 4 bases at J, with 27 bases between. The CDR3 spans 18 residues. The CDR3 DNA reads as TGTGCCAGCAGACAGCATCTCCGACCGGGACTGTGGACCTATGGCTACACCTTC. The encoded protein is CASRQHLRPGLWTYGYTF.

Points on this clonotype: This may stem from a read error, because a much larger clone lies one nucleotide away. The genes are TRBV7-8 and TRBJ1-3; 7 nucleotides match TRBD1. CDR3 length: 14 amino acids. V was pared by 3 bases and J by 9 bases, with 8 bases of the junction left unmatched. Germline-derived CDR1 and CDR2 are SGHVS and FQNEAQ. CDR3 DNA sequence: TGTGCCAGCAGCTTGGCAGGGGACAGAATCACCATATATTTT. It is translated as CASSLAGDRITIYF.

This clonotype has at least ten counts. The CDR3 coding sequence is TGTGCCAGCAGCTCGGACAGGGGGCAGGAGCAGTACTTC. The encoded protein is CASSSDRGQEQYF. The gene calls are TRBV7-2 and TRBJ2-7; TRBD1 aligns across 11 bases. V was clipped by 4 bases and J by 7 bases; unmatched bases: 3. The CDR3 covers 13 residues. Germline V lookup: CDR1 SGHTA, CDR2 FQGNSA.

This clonotype has a count of ten or more. This chain links TRBV30 with TRBJ1-1; 9 bases align to TRBD1. This CDR3 has 15 residues. V shed 5 bases and J 5 bases; nucleotides not matched to a gene: 12. Germline-derived CDR1 and CDR2 are GTSNPN and SVGIG (reference sequence). CDR3 in amino acids: CAWDSAQGARTEAFF. In DNA form, the CDR3 reads TGTGCCTGGGATAGCGCACAGGGGGCCAGGACTGAAGCTTTCTTT.

This clonotype was seen many times. The rearrangement links TRBV14 to TRBJ1-2, with TRBD1 matching 9 bases. V shed 1 base and J 3 bases; nucleotides not matched to a gene: 12. Germline CDR1 reads SGHDN; CDR2 reads FVKESK. This CDR3 contains 18 residues. CDR3 DNA: TGTGCCAGCAGCCAAGTTTTGGACAGGGGCCCGGACGACTATGGCTACACCTTC. Translated, it gives CASSQVLDRGPDDYGYTF.

This clonotype was seen repeatedly, ten times or more. The DNA of the CDR3 is TGTGCCACCAGCTTATGGACTAGCGGGGGGATCACAGATACGCAGTATTTT. This codes for CATSLWTSGGITDTQYF. The J gene is TRBJ2-3, the V gene TRBV15; 14 nucleotides match TRBD2. CDR1 LNHNV and CDR2 YYDKDF come from the germline V gene (reference sequence). V trimming: 5 bases; J trimming: 2 bases; junction bases outside the gene matches: 6. The CDR3 length is 17 residues.

This clonotype was counted many times. This chain joins TRBV5-4 and TRBJ2-7, with 10 bases matching TRBD1. The V segment lost 3 bases and the J segment 3 bases; nucleotides outside the gene matches: 9. The CDR3 contains 16 residues. Germline V gene data show CDR1 as SGHNT and CDR2 as YYREEE (reference sequence). CDR3 loop: CASSSLGGQGIYEQYF. The CDR3, as DNA: TGTGCCAGCAGCTCCCTCGGGGGACAGGGGATCTACGAGCAGTACTTC.

This clonotype was observed many times. The chain employs TRBV2 and TRBJ1-3; D ambiguous. From germline, CDR1 is SNHLY and CDR2 FYNNEI. V shed 5 bases and J shed 0 bases, with 8 bases lying between them. CDR3 size: 14 residues. The CDR3 sequence is CASSNSRSGNTIYF. The CDR3 DNA reads TGTGCCAGCAGTAACAGCCGCTCTGGAAACACCATATATTTT.

This clonotype was seen at least ten times. The chain combines TRBV3-1 with TRBJ1-1; 10 nucleotides agree with TRBD1. The CDR3 covers 15 residues. Per the germline V gene, CDR1 is LGHDT and CDR2 is YNNKEL (reference sequence). Germline trimming cut 1 base from V and 5 bases from J; bases unmatched to any gene: 4. In DNA, the CDR3 is TGTGCCAGCAGCCAAGGGACAGGGGGAAAAACTGAAGCTTTCTTT. This translates into CASSQGTGGKTEAFF.

This clonotype has a count of ten or more. The V call is TRBV4-1, the J call TRBJ1-6, with a tentative D call TRBD1 (6 bases). The CDR3 extends over 15 amino acids. The V and J ends lost 1 base and 5 bases respectively, with 9 bases between them. Germline lookup yields CDR1 MGHRA and CDR2 YSYEKL. The CDR3 DNA reads as TGCGCCAGCAGCCAAGTTCAGGGGCATAATTCACCCCTCCACTTT. This encodes CASSQVQGHNSPLHF.

At least ten counts were recorded for this clonotype. The chain recombines TRBV20-1 with TRBJ2-5, with 9 bases identical to TRBD2. The CDR3 runs to 15 residues. Germline assignment: CDR1 DFQATT and CDR2 SNEGSKA (reference sequence). With V trimmed by 3 bases and J by 5 bases, 10 bases remained unmatched. The DNA for the CDR3 is TGCAGTGCTAGTTGGACTAGCGAGGCCCGGGAGACCCAGTACTTC. It encodes CSASWTSEARETQYF.